A single sample is the source of the 28 T cell receptor beta chains below, sequenced in a study of blood T cell repertoires in COVID-19. The assay was immunoSEQ multiplex PCR, and TCRdb's table has in-frame clones only and misses some. Found here are 180,000 or so clones, 70% to 80% of them singletons; the top ten hold around 14%. The sequenced material came from PBMCs or T cells enriched from blood (not recorded which). Every receptor here comes from a man aged 55 to 70 who had been exposed to COVID-19.

The rearrangement links TRBV28 to TRBJ2-1; TRBD2 matches at 10 bases. The CDR3 length is 15 residues. The V gene's germline CDR1 is MDHEN and CDR2 SYDVKM. With 5 bases clipped from V and 6 bases from J, the junction kept 7 bases outside the gene matches. Written as DNA, the CDR3 is TGTGCCAGCAGTGGTAGCGGGAGGTCTCTCAATGAGCAGTTCTTC. It yields the protein CASSGSGRSLNEQFF. Combining the CDR3 with reference TRBV28 and TRBJ2-1 gives the whole variable domain DVKVTQSSRYLVKRTGEKVFLECVQDMDHENMFWYRQDPGLGLRLIYFSYDVKMKEKGDIPEGYSVSREKKERFSLILESASTNQTSMYLCASSGSGRSLNEQFFGPGTRLTVL.

The chain has TRBV27 and TRBJ1-1, with 9 positions matching TRBD1. This CDR3 is built from 15 residues. Trimming cost V 10 bases and J 5 bases; bases outside gene matches: 14. The germline V gene has CDR1 MNHEY and CDR2 SMNVEV (reference sequence). CDR3 bases: TGTGCCACCTACCTCCCCGGGACAGGGAAAACTGAAGCTTTCTTT. Its translation is CATYLPGTGKTEAFF.

The J gene is TRBJ2-7, the V gene TRBV18; 8 bases align to TRBD1. CDR1 is KGHSH, CDR2 LQKENI, per germline. J gave up 3 bases and V 3 bases, and 7 bases lay outside the gene matches. This CDR3 contains 15 residues. The CDR3 region has the DNA TGTGCCAGCTCACCCGCCGCAGGGGGCGGCTACGAGCAGTACTTC. Amino acids: CASSPAAGGGYEQYF.

The chain uses TRBV2 and TRBJ2-2; the match to TRBD2 covers 13 bases. The CDR3 consists of 19 residues. Trimming at V came to 6 bases and at J to 3 bases, leaving 13 bases not matched to a gene. Germline V lookup: CDR1 SNHLY, CDR2 FYNNEI. The CDR3 is CASRQTGTSGIGDTGELFF. CDR3 DNA: TGTGCCAGCAGGCAAACCGGGACTAGCGGGATAGGAGACACCGGGGAGCTGTTTTTT.

In DNA form, the CDR3 reads TGTGCCAGCAGTATGACACAGAACACTGAAGCTTTCTTT. This gives the protein CASSMTQNTEAFF. The chain uses TRBV6-5 and TRBJ1-1; D is unresolved. The CDR3 sequence is 13 residues long. V was pared by 5 bases and J by 1 base, with 8 bases between. Germline V gives CDR1 MNHEY, CDR2 SVGAGI.

The gene calls are TRBV23-1 and TRBJ2-3; 12 nucleotides agree with TRBD2. TRBV23-1 is classed as an ORF, of uncertain function. This CDR3 contains 17 residues. V dropped 8 bases and J dropped 2; count of bases not matched to a gene: 11. The CDR3 loop reads CASLPRTSGEVTDTQYF. The CDR3 DNA reads as TGCGCCAGCCTTCCTCGGACTAGCGGGGAGGTCACAGATACGCAGTATTTT.

This clone was detected only a few times. The chain uses TRBV27 and TRBJ1-2; 7 bases align to TRBD1. Germline values: CDR1 MNHEY, CDR2 SMNVEV (reference sequence). Losses at the gene ends were 5 bases for V and 1 base for J; bases not matched to a gene: 4. The CDR3 sequence is 14 residues long. The CDR3, as DNA: TGTGCCAGCAGTCGGGACAGCCTTAACTATGGCTACACCTTC. Translating it yields CASSRDSLNYGYTF.

The chain couples TRBV5-1 to TRBJ2-3; TRBD1 agrees at 7 bases. This CDR3 spans 15 amino acids. V lost 2 bases to trimming and J lost 0 bases; unmatched junction nucleotides: 3. Germline CDR1 reads SGHRS; CDR2 reads YFSETQ. The CDR3 coding sequence is TGCGCCAGCAGCTTTAGGGACAGAAGCACAGATACGCAGTATTTT. Its translation: CASSFRDRSTDTQYF.

This chain connects TRBV21-1 to TRBJ1-4. TRBV21-1 is noted as a pseudogene. The CDR3 is 19 amino acids. Written as DNA, the CDR3 is TGTGCCAGCAGCAAAGACGAGGGCCATTCCCGGCCAACTAATGAAAAACTGTTTTTT. This sequence encodes CASSKDEGHSRPTNEKLFF.

V and J are TRBV27 and TRBJ1-5; tentatively, D is TRBD1 (5 bases). The CDR3 is 13 residues long. V was trimmed by 3 bases and J by 9 bases, leaving 12 bases between them. CDR1 and CDR2 (germline): MNHEY, SMNVEV (reference sequence). The CDR3 is CASSFQGRTPQHF. The CDR3 region has the DNA TGTGCCAGCAGTTTTCAGGGTCGGACGCCCCAGCATTTT.

The chain joins TRBV6-6 to TRBJ2-3; a weak D match, TRBD2 (6 bases). The V and J ends lost 5 bases and 0 bases respectively, with 18 bases between them. CDR3 length: 17 residues. Germline assignment: CDR1 MNHNY and CDR2 SVGAGI (reference sequence). In DNA, the CDR3 is TGTGCCAGCAGTCCCCTTGGAGGGAAGGGGAGCACAGATACGCAGTATTTT. Translating it yields CASSPLGGKGSTDTQYF.

There are a few counts of this clone. The chain employs TRBV12-3 or TRBV12-4 and TRBJ2-2; D may be TRBD1 (5 bases). This CDR3 has 12 amino acids. The V end was cut by 8 bases, the J end by 1 base, with 5 bases between. The CDR3 sequence: CASGQNTGELFF. The CDR3 region has the DNA TGTGCCAGCGGACAGAACACCGGGGAGCTGTTTTTT.

The rearrangement joins TRBV24-1 to TRBJ2-7; maybe TRBD1 (5 bases). V dropped 4 bases and J dropped 2 bases, with 17 bases sitting between them. The CDR3 contains 16 residues. Looked up from germline, CDR1 is KGHDR and CDR2 is SFDVKD. CDR3 sequence reads: CATSETGRCLTYEQYF. Written as DNA, the CDR3 is TGTGCCACCAGTGAAACAGGCCGATGTTTAACCTACGAGCAGTACTTC.

This chain joins TRBV28 and TRBJ1-4; 7 bases match TRBD1. Germline loops: CDR1 MDHEN, CDR2 SYDVKM. This CDR3 region has 15 residues. V lost 6 bases to trimming and J lost 6 bases; unmatched junction nucleotides: 10. CDR3 region: CASRGRGTADEKLFF. The CDR3 region has the DNA TGTGCCAGCAGGGGCAGGGGGACGGCGGATGAAAAACTGTTTTTT. The variable domain in full, with the rest retrieved from reference TRBV28 and TRBJ1-4, is DVKVTQSSRYLVKRTGEKVFLECVQDMDHENMFWYRQDPGLGLRLIYFSYDVKMKEKGDIPEGYSVSREKKERFSLILESASTNQTSMYLCASRGRGTADEKLFFGSGTQLSVL.

About this clone: At the DNA level, this CDR3 is encoded by other sequences in the same sample as well. The V gene is TRBV12-3 or TRBV12-4, the J gene TRBJ2-5, with TRBD2 matching over 7 bases. V lost 3 bases, J lost 7 bases, and 2 bases stayed unmatched. This CDR3 comprises 12 residues. In DNA form, the CDR3 reads TGTGCCAGCAGTTTTGGGGGGGGGACCCAGTACTTC. It encodes CASSFGGGTQYF.

This rearrangement joins TRBV10-2 to TRBJ1-2; TRBD1 aligns across 7 bases. V shed 6 bases, J shed 1 base, and the junction held 8 bases outside the gene matches. This CDR3 region has 15 residues. CDR1 is WSHSY, CDR2 SAAADI, per germline. The CDR3, as DNA: TGCGCCAGCAGCGAAGGACAGGCGCTTAACTATGGCTACACCTTC. This codes for CASSEGQALNYGYTF.

This clone was seen a few times. One end of the junction varies from germline; a read error may be responsible. V and J are TRBV11-2 and TRBJ2-7; the D gene is possibly TRBD1 (6 bases). CDR1 is SGHAT and CDR2 is FQNNGV in the germline V gene. The length of the CDR3 is 15 residues. CDR3 DNA sequence: TGTGCCAGCAGCCTAGAGGCAGGGGACCCCTACGAGCAGTACTTC. Protein sequence: CASSLEAGDPYEQYF.

The V and J genes are TRBV19 and TRBJ2-1, with D possibly being TRBD2 (6 bases). Trimming pared 6 bases from V and 10 bases from J, leaving 13 bases between. The germline CDR1 and CDR2 sequences are LNHDA and SQIVND (reference sequence). The CDR3 runs to 12 residues. The CDR3 sequence: CASRQTSSEQFF. DNA for the CDR3: TGTGCCAGTAGACAGACTAGTTCAGAGCAGTTCTTC.

J is TRBJ2-3 and V is TRBV9; D is perhaps TRBD1 (6 bases). Trimming pared 0 bases from V and 6 bases from J, leaving 20 bases between. This CDR3 has 17 residues. Germline CDR1 is SGDLS and CDR2 is YYNGEE. The DNA for the CDR3 is TGTGCCAGCAGCGTAGATCCAGGACCAGGGGTGTCGGATACGCAGTATTTT. It encodes CASSVDPGPGVSDTQYF.

This clone was seen a few times. The chain links TRBV25-1 to TRBJ1-3, with 7 bases aligning to TRBD1. Germline CDR1 and CDR2: MGHDK and SYGVNS. This CDR3 spans 16 amino acids. V was clipped by 8 bases and J by 4 bases; unmatched bases: 14. Here the CDR3 DNA reads TGTGCCAGCGGGGGATCAATGACAGGGACAGGAAACACCATATATTTT. This encodes CASGGSMTGTGNTIYF.

The gene calls are TRBV10-2 and TRBJ1-2; D not certain. The germline V gene encodes CDR1 WSHSY and CDR2 SAAADI. The CDR3 runs 13 residues. V gave up 4 bases and J gave up 5 bases, with 11 bases separating them. The CDR3 DNA sequence: TGCGCCAGCAGTGCCGTTAGAGGATATGGCTACACCTTC. This codes for CASSAVRGYGYTF.

The genes are TRBV20-1 and TRBJ2-6; no definite D call. Germline V gives CDR1 DFQATT, CDR2 SNEGSKA (reference sequence). V lost 6 bases to trimming and J lost 6 bases, with 6 bases between them. This CDR3 has 11 amino acids. The CDR3 DNA is TGCAGTGCGTGGGCGGCCAACGTCCTGACTTTC. Protein product: CSAWAANVLTF.

The chain links TRBV19 to TRBJ1-1; D might be TRBD1 (6 bases). This CDR3 has 19 amino acids. Trimming took off 7 bases at V and 4 bases at J, with 31 bases between the two ends. The V gene's germline CDR1 is LNHDA and CDR2 SQIVND (reference sequence). CDR3 amino acids: CASTLRGGFTRKGGTEAFF. CDR3 in DNA: TGTGCCAGTACCCTGCGAGGGGGTTTTACTCGCAAAGGCGGCACTGAAGCTTTCTTT.

The chain is built from TRBV2 and TRBJ1-6, with 8 bases that match TRBD1. The germline gives CDR1 SNHLY, CDR2 FYNNEI. The CDR3 extends over 15 amino acids. V lost 6 bases to trimming and J lost 4 bases; unmatched junction nucleotides: 5. The CDR3 here is CASSADRGYNSPLHF. The CDR3 DNA reads as TGTGCCAGCAGCGCTGACAGGGGTTATAATTCACCCCTCCACTTT.

The genes are TRBV18 and TRBJ2-1; 10 bases match TRBD2. The V and J ends lost 5 bases and 4 bases, in that order; junction bases with no gene match: 5. The CDR3 extends over 15 amino acids. Per the germline V gene, CDR1 is KGHSH and CDR2 is LQKENI. CDR3 coding DNA: TGTGCCAGCTCATCTACTAGCGGGGCATACAATGAGCAGTTCTTC. This translates into CASSSTSGAYNEQFF.

CDR3 sequence: CASGSGTSSVTGELFF. For the CDR3, the DNA is TGTGCTAGTGGCTCCGGGACTAGCTCGGTCACCGGGGAGCTGTTTTTT. The V gene is TRBV12-5, the J gene TRBJ2-2; TRBD2 aligns across 9 bases. There are 16 residues in the CDR3. With V trimmed by 6 bases and J by 4 bases, 9 bases remained unmatched. In germline, CDR1 is LGHNT, CDR2 FRNRAP.

The chain carries TRBV5-4 and TRBJ2-2; a possible D gene is TRBD2 (5 bases). Germline CDR1 reads SGHNT; CDR2 reads YYREEE (reference sequence). This CDR3 comprises 15 residues. Trimming stripped 0 bases from V and 7 bases from J, with 13 bases between. CDR3 sequence reads: CASSLGGREIGELFF. In DNA form, the CDR3 reads TGTGCCAGCAGCTTGGGTGGGAGAGAGATCGGGGAGCTGTTTTTT.

The rearrangement joins TRBV5-5 to TRBJ1-3, with 8 bases lining up with TRBD1. CDR1 and CDR2 from the germline V gene are SGHKS and YYEKEE (reference sequence). CDR3 length: 18 residues. The trim removed 3 bases at V and 4 bases at J, leaving 15 bases unmatched. For the CDR3, the DNA is TGTGCCAGCAGCTGGGCGGAACAACAGGGGGTCGGGGGAAACACCATATATTTT. It specifies CASSWAEQQGVGGNTIYF.